The 14 T cell receptor beta chains listed next were all sequenced from one sample in a study of blood T cell repertoires in COVID-19. This table comes from immunoSEQ multiplex PCR, and its TCRdb copy is limited to in-frame clones, with some not included. In the table there are approximately 53,000 clones, 81% of which are singletons. The sequencing input was peripheral blood. The receptors originated from a woman over 75 with COVID-19, enrolled during active disease.

The J gene is TRBJ2-3, the V gene TRBV5-1, with 7 bases that match TRBD2. The CDR3 covers 17 residues. Germline V gene sequence: CDR1 SGHRS, CDR2 YFSETQ. With 1 base clipped from V and 4 bases from J, the junction kept 12 bases outside the gene matches. In nucleotides, the CDR3 is TGCGCCAGCAGCTTGTCCATGGGGCGGGGGACCGCAGATACGCAGTATTTT. Translating gives CASSLSMGRGTADTQYF.

A few counts support this clone. This sequence joins TRBV7-9 and TRBJ2-2; D uncertain. CDR1 and CDR2 (germline): SEHNR, FQNEAQ (reference sequence). V was shortened by 5 bases and J by 6 bases, with 7 bases between the two germline ends. The CDR3 spans 12 residues. The CDR3 DNA is TGTGCCAGCAGCATTATAGCCGGGGAGCTGTTTTTT. Its protein product is CASSIIAGELFF.

The rearrangement links TRBV5-1 to TRBJ2-1, with 9 bases fitting TRBD1. Germline trimming cut 3 bases from V and 7 bases from J; bases unmatched to any gene: 8. The CDR3 runs 15 residues. Germline-derived CDR1 and CDR2 are SGHRS and YFSETQ. The CDR3 protein is CASSSLRDRANEQFF. The DNA for the CDR3 is TGCGCCAGCAGCTCCCTCCGGGACAGGGCAAATGAGCAGTTCTTC. The whole variable domain, remainder taken from reference TRBV5-1 and TRBJ2-1, is KAGVTQTPRYLIKTRGQQVTLSCSPISGHRSVSWYQQTPGQGLQFLFEYFSETQRNKGNFPGRFSGRQFSNSRSEMNVSTLELGDSALYLCASSSLRDRANEQFFGPGTRLTVL.

The CDR3 sequence is CASSLRGQPRETEAFF. Here the CDR3 DNA reads TGTGCCAGCAGTCTCCGAGGACAGCCCCGCGAAACTGAAGCTTTCTTT. V and J are TRBV28 and TRBJ1-1; the D gene is possibly TRBD1 (6 bases). Germline CDR1 reads MDHEN; CDR2 reads SYDVKM. V was trimmed by 5 bases and J by 5 bases, leaving 21 bases between them. There are 16 residues in the CDR3.

J is TRBJ2-7 and V is TRBV6-2 or TRBV6-3; D might be TRBD1 (6 bases). The germline CDR1 and CDR2 sequences are MNHEY and SVGEGT. The CDR3 consists of 13 residues. V was shortened by 5 bases and J by 2 bases, with 10 bases between the two germline ends. The CDR3 nucleotides read TGTGCCAGCAGTGTCAGGGGCGCCTACGAGCAGTACTTC. This translates into CASSVRGAYEQYF.

This clone was recorded a few times. The chain's CDR3 is CASSARGRGNTEAFF. DNA of the CDR3: TGTGCCAGCAGCGCCAGGGGGCGCGGGAACACTGAAGCTTTCTTT. The rearrangement uses TRBV9 and TRBJ1-1, with 8 bases fitting TRBD1. The CDR3 covers 15 residues. Germline V gene sequence: CDR1 SGDLS, CDR2 YYNGEE. With V trimmed by 3 bases and J by 1 base, 5 bases remained unmatched.

This clone has just one count. The rearrangement links TRBV4-1 to TRBJ1-2, with D maybe TRBD1 (5 bases). The CDR3 runs 19 residues. With 0 bases removed from V and 4 bases from J, the gap between germline ends came to 24 bases. In germline, CDR1 is MGHRA, CDR2 YSYEKL. This CDR3 reads CASSQDFNVYRAGGYGYTF. The CDR3 region has the DNA TGCGCCAGCAGCCAAGATTTTAATGTTTACAGAGCCGGGGGCTATGGCTACACCTTC.

This clone was counted only a few times. V and J are TRBV20-1 and TRBJ2-1, with D possibly matching TRBD1 (5 bases). This CDR3 is 13 amino acids long. Trimming removed 3 bases at V and 5 bases at J, with 11 bases between. Germline V gene data show CDR1 as DFQATT and CDR2 as SNEGSKA (reference sequence). CDR3 protein: CSASRIGDNEQFF. For the CDR3, the DNA is TGCAGTGCTAGTCGGATAGGGGACAATGAGCAGTTCTTC.

This rearrangement joins TRBV2 to TRBJ2-7; D not resolved. Germline V gene sequence: CDR1 SNHLY, CDR2 FYNNEI. The germline V and J ends were trimmed by 8 bases and 2 bases, with 10 bases remaining between them. This CDR3 is 12 amino acids long. CDR3 loop: CASSGLPYEQYF. CDR3 sequence (DNA): TGTGCCAGCTCAGGATTACCCTACGAGCAGTACTTC.

The J gene is TRBJ2-7, the V gene TRBV19, with 11 bases matching TRBD1. There are 13 residues in the CDR3. Trimming at V came to 6 bases and at J to 5 bases, leaving 3 bases not matched to a gene. Per germline, CDR1 LNHDA and CDR2 SQIVND (reference sequence). CDR3 loop: CASSGDRGNEQYF. CDR3 DNA sequence: TGTGCCAGTAGCGGGGACAGGGGGAACGAGCAGTACTTC.

V usage is TRBV25-1 and J usage is TRBJ2-3, with 9 bases identical to TRBD2. V was pared by 4 bases and J by 2 bases, with 7 bases of the junction left unmatched. The CDR3 contains 16 residues. Per germline, CDR1 MGHDK and CDR2 SYGVNS. CDR3 sequence (DNA): TGTGCCAGCAGTGCCCGGGGACTAGCAGTCACAGATACGCAGTATTTT. Translation gives CASSARGLAVTDTQYF. Based on the CDR3 plus reference TRBV25-1 and TRBJ2-3, the full variable domain is EADIYQTPRYLVIGTGKKITLECSQTMGHDKMYWYQQDPGMELHLIHYSYGVNSTEKGDLSSESTVSRIRTEHFPLTLESARPSHTSQYLCASSARGLAVTDTQYFGPGTRLTVL.

A note on this clone: The sample has other DNA sequences that encode this CDR3 too. The chain has TRBV7-9 and TRBJ1-5; 9 bases are shared with TRBD1. The J segment lost 4 bases and the V segment lost 3 bases, leaving 1 base of the junction unmatched. CDR3 size: 14 residues. CDR1 and CDR2 (germline): SEHNR, FQNEAQ (reference sequence). The CDR3: CASSFGTGNQPQHF. The CDR3 nucleotides are TGTGCCAGCAGCTTCGGGACAGGGAATCAGCCCCAGCATTTT.

The chain uses TRBV6-6 and TRBJ1-2; D ambiguous. The V and J ends lost 4 bases and 8 bases respectively, with 11 bases between them. The CDR3 runs to 12 residues. CDR1 and CDR2 (germline): MNHNY, SVGAGI (reference sequence). As DNA, the CDR3 is TGTGCCAGCAGTTCGACGCGGGGAGGCTACACCTTC. Protein product: CASSSTRGGYTF.

V gene TRBV5-1 combines with J gene TRBJ2-3, with 7 bases aligning to TRBD2. Per the germline V gene, CDR1 is SGHRS and CDR2 is YFSETQ. The CDR3 length is 16 residues. J lost 2 bases, V lost 0 bases, and 6 bases had no gene match. The CDR3 protein is CASSLGSSGVTDTQYF. DNA of the CDR3: TGCGCCAGCAGCTTGGGGTCGAGCGGGGTCACAGATACGCAGTATTTT.